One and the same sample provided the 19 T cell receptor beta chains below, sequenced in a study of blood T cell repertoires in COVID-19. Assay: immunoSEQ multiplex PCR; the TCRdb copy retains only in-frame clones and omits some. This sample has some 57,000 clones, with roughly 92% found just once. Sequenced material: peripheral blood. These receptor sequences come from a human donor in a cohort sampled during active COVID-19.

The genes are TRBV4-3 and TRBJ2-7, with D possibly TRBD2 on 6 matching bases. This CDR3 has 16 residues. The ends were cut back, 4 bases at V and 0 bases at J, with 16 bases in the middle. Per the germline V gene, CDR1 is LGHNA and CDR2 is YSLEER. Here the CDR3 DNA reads TGCGCCAGCAGCCCAACGTGGGGGGAGGTCTCCTACGAGCAGTACTTC. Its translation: CASSPTWGEVSYEQYF.

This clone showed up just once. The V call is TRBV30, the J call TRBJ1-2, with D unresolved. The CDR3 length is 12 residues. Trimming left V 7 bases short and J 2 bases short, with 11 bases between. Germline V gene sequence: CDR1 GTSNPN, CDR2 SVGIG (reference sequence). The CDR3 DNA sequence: TGTGCCTCCGCGTCACGGAACTATGGCTACACCTTC. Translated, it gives CASASRNYGYTF. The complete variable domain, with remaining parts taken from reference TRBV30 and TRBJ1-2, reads SQTIHQWPATLVQPVGSPLSLECTVEGTSNPNLYWYRQAAGRGLQLLFYSVGIGQISSEVPQNLSASRPQDRQFILSSKKLLLSDSGFYLCASASRNYGYTFGSGTRLTVV.

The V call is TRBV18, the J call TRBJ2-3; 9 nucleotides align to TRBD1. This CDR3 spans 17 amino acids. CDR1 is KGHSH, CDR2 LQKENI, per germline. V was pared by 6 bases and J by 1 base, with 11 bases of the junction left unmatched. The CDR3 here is CASSPQTGGRGTDTQYF. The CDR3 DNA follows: TGTGCCAGCTCCCCCCAGACAGGGGGTAGGGGCACAGATACGCAGTATTTT. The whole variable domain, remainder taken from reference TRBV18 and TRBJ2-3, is NAGVMQNPRHLVRRRGQEARLRCSPMKGHSHVYWYRQLPEEGLKFMVYLQKENIIDESGMPKERFSAEFPKEGPSILRIQQVVRGDSAAYFCASSPQTGGRGTDTQYFGPGTRLTVL.

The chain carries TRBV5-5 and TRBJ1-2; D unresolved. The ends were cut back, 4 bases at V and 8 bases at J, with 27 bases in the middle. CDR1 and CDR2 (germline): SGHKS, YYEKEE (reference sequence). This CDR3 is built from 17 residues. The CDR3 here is CASSAGGTLILLGGYTF. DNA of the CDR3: TGTGCCAGCAGCGCCGGAGGCACCTTGATACTTTTAGGGGGCTACACCTTC. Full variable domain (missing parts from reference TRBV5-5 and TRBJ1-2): DAGVTQSPTHLIKTRGQQVTLRCSPISGHKSVSWYQQVLGQGPQFIFQYYEKEERGRGNFPDRFSARQFPNYSSELNVNALLLGDSALYLCASSAGGTLILLGGYTFGSGTRLTVV.

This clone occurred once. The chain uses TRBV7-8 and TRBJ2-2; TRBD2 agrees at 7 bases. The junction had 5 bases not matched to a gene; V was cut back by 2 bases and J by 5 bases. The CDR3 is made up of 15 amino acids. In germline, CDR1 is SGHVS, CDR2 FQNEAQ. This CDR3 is CASSLFEAGTGELFF. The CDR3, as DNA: TGTGCCAGCAGCTTATTCGAAGCGGGAACCGGGGAGCTGTTTTTT.

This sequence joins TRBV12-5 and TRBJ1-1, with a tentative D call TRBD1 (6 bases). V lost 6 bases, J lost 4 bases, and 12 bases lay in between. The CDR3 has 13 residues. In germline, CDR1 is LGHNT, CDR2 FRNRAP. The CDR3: CASGTGSGTEAFF. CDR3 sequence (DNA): TGTGCTAGTGGCACAGGGTCGGGCACTGAAGCTTTCTTT.

The DNA for the CDR3 is TGTGCCAGCAGCGTAGCGGGTGACAGAAATTTTTACGAGCAGTACTTC. Translated, it gives CASSVAGDRNFYEQYF. The J gene is TRBJ2-7, the V gene TRBV9, with a possible D match to TRBD1 (5 bases). This CDR3 is 16 amino acids long. V was shortened by 0 bases and J by 4 bases, with 17 bases between the two germline ends. Germline CDR1 is SGDLS and CDR2 is YYNGEE.

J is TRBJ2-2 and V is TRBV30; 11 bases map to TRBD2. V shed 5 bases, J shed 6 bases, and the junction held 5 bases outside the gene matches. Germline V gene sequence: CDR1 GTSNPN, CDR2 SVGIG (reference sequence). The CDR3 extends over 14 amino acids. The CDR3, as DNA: TGTGCCTGGGGATCGGGACTAGCGGCCGGGGAGCTGTTTTTT. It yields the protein CAWGSGLAAGELFF.

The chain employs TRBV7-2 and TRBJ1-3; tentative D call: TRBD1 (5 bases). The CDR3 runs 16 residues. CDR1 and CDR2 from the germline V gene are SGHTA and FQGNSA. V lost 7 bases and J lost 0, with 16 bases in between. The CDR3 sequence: CASTPWNRPSGNTIYF. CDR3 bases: TGTGCCAGCACCCCGTGGAACAGGCCCTCTGGAAACACCATATATTTT.

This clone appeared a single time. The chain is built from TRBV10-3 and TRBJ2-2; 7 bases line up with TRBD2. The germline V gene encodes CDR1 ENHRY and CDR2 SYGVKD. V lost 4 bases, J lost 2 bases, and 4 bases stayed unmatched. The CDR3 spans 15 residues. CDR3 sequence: CAISVTSLNTGELFF. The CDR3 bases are TGTGCCATCAGTGTGACTAGCCTTAACACCGGGGAGCTGTTTTTT.

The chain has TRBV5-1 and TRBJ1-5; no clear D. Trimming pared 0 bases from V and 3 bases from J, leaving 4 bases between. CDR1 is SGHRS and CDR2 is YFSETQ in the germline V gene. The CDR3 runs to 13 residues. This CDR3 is CASSLGINQPQHF. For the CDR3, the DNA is TGCGCCAGCAGCTTGGGTATCAATCAGCCCCAGCATTTT.

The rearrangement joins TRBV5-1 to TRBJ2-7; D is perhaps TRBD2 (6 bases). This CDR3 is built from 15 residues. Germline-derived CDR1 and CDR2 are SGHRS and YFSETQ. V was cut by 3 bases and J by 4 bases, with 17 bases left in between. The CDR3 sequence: CASSSTGALEYEQYF. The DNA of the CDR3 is TGCGCCAGCAGCTCTACGGGAGCTTTAGAATACGAGCAGTACTTC.

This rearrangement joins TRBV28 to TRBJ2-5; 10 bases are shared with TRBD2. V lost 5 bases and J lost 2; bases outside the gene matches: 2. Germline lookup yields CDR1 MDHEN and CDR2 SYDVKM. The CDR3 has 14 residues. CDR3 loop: CASSLAGAQETQYF. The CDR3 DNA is TGTGCCAGCAGTCTAGCGGGGGCTCAAGAGACCCAGTACTTC.

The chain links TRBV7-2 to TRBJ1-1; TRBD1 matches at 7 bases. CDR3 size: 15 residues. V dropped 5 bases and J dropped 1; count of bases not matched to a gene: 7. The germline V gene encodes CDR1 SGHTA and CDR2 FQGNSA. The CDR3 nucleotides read TGTGCCAGCAGCCCCCGACAGGGATCGAACACTGAAGCTTTCTTT. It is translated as CASSPRQGSNTEAFF.

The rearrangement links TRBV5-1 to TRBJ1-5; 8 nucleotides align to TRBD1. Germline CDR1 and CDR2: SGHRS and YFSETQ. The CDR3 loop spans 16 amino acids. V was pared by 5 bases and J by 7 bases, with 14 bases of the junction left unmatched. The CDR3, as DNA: TGCGCCAGCAGTCCGAACCCGCAGGGGGCTGGACAGCCCCAGCATTTT. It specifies CASSPNPQGAGQPQHF. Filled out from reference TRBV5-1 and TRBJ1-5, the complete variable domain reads KAGVTQTPRYLIKTRGQQVTLSCSPISGHRSVSWYQQTPGQGLQFLFEYFSETQRNKGNFPGRFSGRQFSNSRSEMNVSTLELGDSALYLCASSPNPQGAGQPQHFGDGTRLSIL.

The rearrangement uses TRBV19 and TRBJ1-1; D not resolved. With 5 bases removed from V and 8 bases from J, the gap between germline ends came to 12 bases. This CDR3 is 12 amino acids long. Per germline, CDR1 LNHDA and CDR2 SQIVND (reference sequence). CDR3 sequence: CASSRQAGEAFF. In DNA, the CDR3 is TGTGCCAGTAGTCGGCAGGCTGGGGAAGCTTTCTTT.

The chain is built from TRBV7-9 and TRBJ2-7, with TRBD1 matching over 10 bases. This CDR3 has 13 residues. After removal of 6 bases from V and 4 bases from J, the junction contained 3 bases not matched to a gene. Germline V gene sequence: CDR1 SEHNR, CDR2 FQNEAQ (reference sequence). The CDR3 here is CASRSGQGYEQYF. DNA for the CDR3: TGTGCCAGCAGATCGGGACAGGGGTACGAGCAGTACTTC.

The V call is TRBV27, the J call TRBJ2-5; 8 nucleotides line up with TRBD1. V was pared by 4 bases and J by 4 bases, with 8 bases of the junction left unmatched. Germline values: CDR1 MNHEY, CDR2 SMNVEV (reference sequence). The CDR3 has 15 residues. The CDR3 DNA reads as TGTGCCAGCAGTTCCAACGCCGGGACAGGAGAGACCCAGTACTTC. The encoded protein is CASSSNAGTGETQYF.

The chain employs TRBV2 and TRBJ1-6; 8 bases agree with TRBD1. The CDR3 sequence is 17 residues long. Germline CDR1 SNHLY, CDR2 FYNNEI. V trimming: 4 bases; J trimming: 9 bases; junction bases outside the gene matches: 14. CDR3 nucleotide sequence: TGTGCCAGCAGTGGCGGGTCATCACAGGGGGGAAGTTCACCCCTCCACTTT. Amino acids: CASSGGSSQGGSSPLHF.